The 26 T cell receptor beta chains listed next were all sequenced from one sample in a study of regulatory T cells in long-lasting Graves disease. Time point given: persistent/refractory GD, antithyroid drugs over 5 years with positive TRAb. The TCR library was made from RNA that had been extracted from PBMCs in TRIzol. Arm-PCR with iRepertoire HTBI primers amplified the CDR3 regions for these TCR beta libraries. One entry per CDR3 protein results from TCRdb running MiXCR on the multiplex PCR reads. The data contain a few hundred thousand distinct CDR3 sequences, around 20% of them singletons. Sequenced material: peripheral blood mononuclear cells (PBMCs), taken when the disease was refractory, from a patient treated with antithyroid drugs. These receptors all come from a female donor with Graves disease.

This clonotype was observed at least ten times. This chain uses TRBV28 with TRBJ2-2; 8 positions match TRBD2. Per germline, CDR1 MDHEN and CDR2 SYDVKM. V shed 2 bases and J 0 bases; nucleotides not matched to a gene: 2. This CDR3 is 16 amino acids long. The CDR3 here is CASSLRSGTNTGELFF. Written as DNA, the CDR3 is TGTGCCAGCAGTTTACGTAGCGGGACGAACACCGGGGAGCTGTTTTTT.

This clonotype was seen ten or more times. In nucleotides, the CDR3 is TGTGCCAGCAGCCCCTTTGGGACAGGGGGTATGGGCAATCAGCCCCAGCATTTT. This codes for CASSPFGTGGMGNQPQHF. The J gene is TRBJ1-5, the V gene TRBV7-8; 11 bases fit TRBD1. CDR1 SGHVS and CDR2 FQNEAQ come from the germline V gene. The CDR3 contains 18 residues. V was pared by 5 bases and J by 2 bases, with 11 bases of the junction left unmatched.

This chain connects TRBV6-2 or TRBV6-3 to TRBJ1-1; D is undetermined. The CDR3 sequence is 13 residues long. Trimming removed 8 bases at V and 3 bases at J, with 13 bases between. Germline-derived CDR1 and CDR2 are MNHEY and SVGEGT. The CDR3 spells CASPHGWDTEAFF. CDR3 nucleotides: TGTGCCAGCCCGCATGGGTGGGACACTGAAGCTTTCTTT.

The chain links TRBV7-3 to TRBJ2-5; 11 positions agree with TRBD1. Losses at the gene ends were 6 bases for V and 4 bases for J; bases not matched to a gene: 7. Germline loops: CDR1 SGHTA, CDR2 FQGTGA. The CDR3 totals 15 residues. The CDR3, as DNA: TGTGCCAGCAGTCCCGGGACAGGGGGGGTAGAGACCCAGTACTTC. This codes for CASSPGTGGVETQYF. The full variable domain, its missing parts supplied by reference TRBV7-3 and TRBJ2-5, is GAGVSQTPSNKVTEKGKYVELRCDPISGHTALYWYRQSLGQGPEFLIYFQGTGAADDSGLPNDRFFAVRPEGSVSTLKIQRTERGDSAVYLCASSPGTGGVETQYFGPGTRLLVL.

The V gene is TRBV11-1, the J gene TRBJ2-2, with 9 positions matching TRBD2. This CDR3 is built from 21 residues. The J segment lost 5 bases and the V segment lost 5 bases, leaving 24 bases of the junction unmatched. In germline, CDR1 is SGHAT, CDR2 FQDESV (reference sequence). Here the CDR3 reads CASSPGWGGWVAGDETGELFF. CDR3 DNA: TGTGCCAGCAGCCCAGGTTGGGGGGGCTGGGTAGCGGGAGATGAAACCGGGGAGCTGTTTTTT.

This clonotype was seen many times. This chain links TRBV7-2 with TRBJ2-7; D remains unclear. This CDR3 is built from 12 residues. V was trimmed by 4 bases and J by 2 bases, leaving 6 bases between them. CDR1 and CDR2 from the germline V gene are SGHTA and FQGNSA. CDR3 sequence: CASSWGTYEQYF. DNA of the CDR3: TGTGCCAGCAGCTGGGGAACCTACGAGCAGTACTTC. Combining the CDR3 with reference TRBV7-2 and TRBJ2-7 gives the whole variable domain GAGVSQSPSNKVTEKGKDVELRCDPISGHTALYWYRQSLGQGLEFLIYFQGNSAPDKSGLPSDRFSAERTGGSVSTLTIQRTQQEDSAVYLCASSWGTYEQYFGPGTRLTVT.

This clonotype was detected many times. The V gene is TRBV6-5, the J gene TRBJ1-1; D gene ambiguous. Germline lookup yields CDR1 MNHEY and CDR2 SVGAGI. The CDR3 runs 16 residues. Trimming shortened V by 2 bases and J by 2 bases, and 15 bases separated the two germline ends. For the CDR3, the DNA is TGTGCCAGCAGTTACCCAAATAAGGGATCTAACACTGAAGCTTTCTTT. This translates into CASSYPNKGSNTEAFF.

This clonotype showed up just a few times. J is TRBJ2-7 and V is TRBV7-2, with 11 bases aligning to TRBD2. In germline, CDR1 is SGHTA, CDR2 FQGNSA. The CDR3 loop spans 14 amino acids. The V gene end was trimmed by 5 bases and the J gene end by 4 bases; junction bases not matched to a gene: 4. In nucleotides, the CDR3 is TGTGCCAGCAGCCCGGGACTAGCGGAGTACGAGCAGTACTTC. Its translation is CASSPGLAEYEQYF.

This clonotype was seen only a few times. The rearrangement links TRBV20-1 to TRBJ2-7; the D call may be TRBD1 or TRBD2 (6 bases each). Germline CDR1 reads DFQATT; CDR2 reads SNEGSKA (reference sequence). There are 11 residues in the CDR3. The V end lost 7 bases, the J end lost 2 bases, and 9 bases lay between the germline ends. For the CDR3, the DNA is TGCAGTGGGGGGGCCACCTACGAGCAGTACTTC. Its protein product is CSGGATYEQYF.

The V call is TRBV5-6, the J call TRBJ1-4; TRBD1 might be the D (6 bases). Trimming shortened V by 0 bases and J by 16 bases, and 19 bases separated the two germline ends. CDR1 is SGHDT, CDR2 YYEEEE, per germline. The CDR3 length is 14 residues. As DNA, the CDR3 is TGTGCCAGCAGCTTGGCCCACGGGGGGCGCCGGGCGTTTTTT. Amino acid sequence: CASSLAHGGRRAFF.

This clonotype came up many times. The chain links TRBV24-1 to TRBJ1-1, with D maybe TRBD1 (6 bases). Germline values: CDR1 KGHDR, CDR2 SFDVKD. CDR3 length equals 14 residues. V gave up 4 bases and J gave up 1 base, with 9 bases separating them. CDR3 amino acids: CATSDGTPNTEAFF. DNA of the CDR3: TGTGCCACCAGTGACGGGACACCGAACACTGAAGCTTTCTTT.

For the CDR3, the DNA is TGTGCCAGCGCCATCAGGACAGAAAAACTGTTTTTT. The encoded protein is CASAIRTEKLFF. This rearrangement joins TRBV6-4 to TRBJ1-4; tentatively, D is TRBD1 (5 bases). Trimming cost V 8 bases and J 8 bases, with 12 bases left between them. Germline CDR1 and CDR2: MRHNA and SNTAGT. This CDR3 has 12 amino acids.

The count of this clonotype is one. The germline gene is not matched at one end of the junction; a read error may be the cause. This chain connects TRBV29-1 to TRBJ2-7; possible D gene TRBD2, 5 bases. The length of the CDR3 is 15 residues. Looked up from germline, CDR1 is SQVTM and CDR2 is ANQGSEA. This chain's CDR3 is CSVEDYGGGSYERYF. CDR3 sequence (DNA): TGCAGCGTTGAAGATTACGGCGGAGGCTCCTACGAGCGGTACTTC.

This clonotype has a handful of counts. The J gene is TRBJ1-1, the V gene TRBV3-1; 7 bases are a match to TRBD1. CDR3 length equals 15 residues. The V and J ends lost 2 bases and 13 bases, in that order; junction bases with no gene match: 16. Germline lookup yields CDR1 LGHDT and CDR2 YNNKEL (reference sequence). The CDR3 DNA reads as TGTGCCAGCAGCCAAACCGACGGGGACAGAAGAAGGATTTTCTTT. It is translated as CASSQTDGDRRRIFF.

This chain uses TRBV20-1 with TRBJ2-3; 10 bases agree with TRBD2. The CDR3 runs 18 residues. The germline V gene encodes CDR1 DFQATT and CDR2 SNEGSKA (reference sequence). V lost 3 bases, J lost 0 bases, and 12 bases stayed unmatched. In nucleotides, the CDR3 is TGCAGTGCTAGTAGGGCTAGCGGGAGTCCTACAAGCACAGATACGCAGTATTTT. Encoded protein: CSASRASGSPTSTDTQYF.

CDR3 sequence (DNA): TGTGCCAGCAGGTCCTCCATGGAACCCCAGTACTTC. Protein product: CASRSSMEPQYF. V usage is TRBV28 and J usage is TRBJ2-5; unclear D gene. Trimming removed 6 bases from V and 9 bases from J, with 14 bases in between. Germline lookup yields CDR1 MDHEN and CDR2 SYDVKM. This CDR3 is built from 12 residues.

The chain couples TRBV10-1 to TRBJ2-1; D might be TRBD1 or TRBD2, each matching 5 bases. With 4 bases removed from V and 2 bases from J, the gap between germline ends came to 12 bases. The CDR3 is 15 residues long. Germline CDR1 and CDR2: WNHNN and SYGVQD (reference sequence). CDR3 nucleotides: TGCGCCAGCAGTGCCGGGACCCAAACCTACAATGAGCAGTTCTTC. This codes for CASSAGTQTYNEQFF.

This clonotype was seen at least ten times. The chain joins TRBV24-1 to TRBJ1-2; D is uncertain. With 9 bases removed from V and 4 bases from J, the gap between germline ends came to 8 bases. The CDR3 consists of 11 residues. Germline CDR1 reads KGHDR; CDR2 reads SFDVKD. This CDR3 is CATRLLYGYTF. CDR3 DNA sequence: TGTGCCACCCGACTGCTCTATGGCTACACCTTC.

The rearrangement links TRBV6-9 to TRBJ1-6; D may be TRBD1 (6 bases). CDR3 size: 15 residues. Germline CDR1 reads MNHGY; CDR2 reads SVAAGI. V gave up 4 bases and J gave up 7 bases, with 14 bases separating them. The CDR3 loop is CASSSPRDINSPLHF. The CDR3 DNA reads as TGTGCCAGCAGTTCTCCTAGGGACATAAATTCACCCCTCCACTTT.

The sample holds many counts of this clonotype. This chain links TRBV6-1 with TRBJ1-2; 8 nucleotides match TRBD1. The trim removed 3 bases at V and 6 bases at J, leaving 0 bases unmatched. Germline CDR1 is MNHNS and CDR2 is SASEGT. This CDR3 is 12 amino acids long. CDR3 loop: CASSDRGHGYTF. The CDR3 DNA sequence: TGTGCCAGCAGTGACAGGGGGCATGGCTACACCTTC.

The V call is TRBV5-1, the J call TRBJ1-5; 8 nucleotides agree with TRBD1. This CDR3 is 19 amino acids long. Germline-derived CDR1 and CDR2 are SGHRS and YFSETQ. Losses at the gene ends were 0 bases for V and 2 bases for J; bases not matched to a gene: 13. CDR3 residues: CASSLAGQGQDYRNQPQHF. Written as DNA, the CDR3 is TGCGCCAGCAGCTTGGCCGGACAGGGACAGGACTACCGCAATCAGCCCCAGCATTTT.

Many counts were recorded for this clonotype. This chain joins TRBV2 and TRBJ2-4, with a possible D match to TRBD2 (5 bases). V was pared by 4 bases and J by 8 bases, with 12 bases between. In germline, CDR1 is SNHLY, CDR2 FYNNEI. This CDR3 region has 13 residues. The CDR3 sequence: CASSGRILDIQYF. Written as DNA, the CDR3 is TGTGCCAGCAGTGGGAGGATTCTGGACATTCAGTACTTC.

This clonotype was counted at least ten times. The CDR3 nucleotides are TGTGCCAGTAGTTCCAGTCCGTTCGCGAACACCGGGGAGCTGTTTTTT. Translating it yields CASSSSPFANTGELFF. The chain joins TRBV19 to TRBJ2-2; D call uncertain. V was shortened by 5 bases and J by 0 bases, with 13 bases between the two germline ends. The CDR3 length is 16 residues. CDR1 and CDR2 from the germline V gene are LNHDA and SQIVND (reference sequence).

This clonotype occurred a few times. This chain joins TRBV12-5 and TRBJ2-1; the match to TRBD2 covers 9 bases. CDR1 and CDR2 from the germline V gene are LGHNT and FRNRAP. J was trimmed by 0 bases and V by 4 bases; bases with no gene match: 16. CDR3 length: 20 residues. The CDR3 sequence: CASGSPGLAGNPSSYNEQFF. Written as DNA, the CDR3 is TGTGCTAGTGGTTCCCCGGGGCTAGCGGGGAACCCGAGCTCCTACAATGAGCAGTTCTTC.

The chain uses TRBV12-3 or TRBV12-4 and TRBJ2-5; either TRBD1 or TRBD2 may supply D (5 bases each). Trimming left V 3 bases short and J 4 bases short, with 15 bases between. The CDR3 is 15 residues long. CDR3 DNA sequence: TGTGCCAGCAGTTTGGGACGGAAATCTGGAGAGACCCAGTACTTC. Protein product: CASSLGRKSGETQYF.

The chain links TRBV20-1 to TRBJ1-2; D is undetermined. The ends were cut back, 3 bases at V and 5 bases at J, with 13 bases in the middle. Per the germline V gene, CDR1 is DFQATT and CDR2 is SNEGSKA (reference sequence). The CDR3 runs 13 residues. The CDR3 is CSASNDDAYGYTF. CDR3 nucleotide sequence: TGCAGTGCTAGTAATGACGATGCATATGGCTACACCTTC.